These 15 T cell receptor beta chains were sequenced from one sample in a study of cytomegalovirus exposure and HLA in healthy donors. Amplification used 60 Vbeta primers and 13 Jbeta primers. TCRdb's copy holds only in-frame clones and misses some; the assay was immunoSEQ multiplex PCR. The table lists under 150,000 clones, with 2% to 3% in the top ten. Sequenced material: PBMCs. These TCRs come from a middle-aged man in good health and CMV-seronegative.

The V and J genes are TRBV11-1 and TRBJ2-7, with D tentatively TRBD1 (8 bases). Germline-derived CDR1 and CDR2 are SGHAT and FQDESV (reference sequence). The CDR3 covers 15 residues. The germline V and J ends were trimmed by 4 bases and 6 bases, with 19 bases remaining between them. The CDR3 DNA is TGTGCCAGCAGCTCGCAGACAGGGGAGGGGGCCGAGCAGTACTTC. Its translation is CASSSQTGEGAEQYF.

The chain recombines TRBV19 with TRBJ1-5, with D unresolved. The CDR3 is 13 amino acids. The V end lost 6 bases, the J end lost 3 bases, and 9 bases lay between the germline ends. CDR1 and CDR2 from the germline V gene are LNHDA and SQIVND (reference sequence). As DNA, the CDR3 is TGTGCCAGTAGATCGCAGTACAATCAGCCCCAGCATTTT. It yields the protein CASRSQYNQPQHF. Complete variable domain (other parts from reference TRBV19 and TRBJ1-5): DGGITQSPKYLFRKEGQNVTLSCEQNLNHDAMYWYRQDPGQGLRLIYYSQIVNDFQKGDIAEGYSVSREKKESFPLTVTSAQKNPTAFYLCASRSQYNQPQHFGDGTRLSIL.

The chain employs TRBV6-6 and TRBJ1-2; 8 nucleotides match TRBD1. With 4 bases clipped from V and 8 bases from J, the junction kept 9 bases outside the gene matches. The CDR3 consists of 14 residues. Per germline, CDR1 MNHNY and CDR2 SVGAGI (reference sequence). Written as DNA, the CDR3 is TGTGCCAGCAGTTCCACCCAGGGGGCGGGAGGCTACACCTTC. Translation gives CASSSTQGAGGYTF.

The chain uses TRBV9 and TRBJ1-2; D gene ambiguous. Trimming left V 4 bases short and J 4 bases short, with 14 bases between. CDR3 length: 14 residues. Germline V gives CDR1 SGDLS, CDR2 YYNGEE. The CDR3 reads CASSTLDDIYGYTF. The DNA for the CDR3 is TGTGCCAGCAGCACTCTTGACGACATCTATGGCTACACCTTC.

The chain carries TRBV5-1 and TRBJ2-4, with D possibly matching TRBD1 (6 bases). Trimming pared 4 bases from V and 0 bases from J, leaving 23 bases between. Germline assignment: CDR1 SGHRS and CDR2 YFSETQ. This CDR3 has 19 residues. The CDR3 sequence is CASSPARTENSIAKNIQYF. The CDR3 nucleotides are TGCGCCAGCAGCCCTGCCAGGACAGAGAACTCGATAGCCAAAAACATTCAGTACTTC.

This chain connects TRBV19 to TRBJ2-3, with TRBD2 identical over 9 bases. The CDR3 runs 15 residues. Germline CDR1 is LNHDA and CDR2 is SQIVND (reference sequence). The ends lost 6 bases at V and 3 bases at J; junction bases unmatched: 7. CDR3 amino acids: CASRQAGGSTDTQYF. The CDR3 DNA sequence: TGTGCCAGTAGGCAAGCGGGGGGTTCAACAGATACGCAGTATTTT.

In the case of this clone: Germline is not matched at one junction end, which may reflect a read error. V gene TRBV6-5 combines with J gene TRBJ2-7; tentatively, D is TRBD2 (7 bases). Germline lookup yields CDR1 MNHEY and CDR2 SVGAGI. The CDR3 loop spans 15 amino acids. CDR3 sequence (DNA): TGTGCCAGCAGTTACACAGGGACTAACTCCCACGAGCAGTACTTC. Its translation: CASSYTGTNSHEQYF.

This chain connects TRBV2 to TRBJ2-6; no definite D call. V was trimmed by 7 bases and J by 0 bases, leaving 13 bases between them. Germline CDR1 and CDR2: SNHLY and FYNNEI. This CDR3 is 16 amino acids long. CDR3 in amino acids: CASTLPSPSGANVLTF. As DNA, the CDR3 is TGTGCCAGCACCCTACCCTCGCCCTCTGGGGCCAACGTCCTGACTTTC.

The chain uses TRBV6-1 and TRBJ2-6; D is possibly TRBD1 (5 bases). The germline gives CDR1 MNHNS, CDR2 SASEGT. This CDR3 has 15 amino acids. Trimming took off 6 bases at V and 2 bases at J, with 11 bases between the two ends. The CDR3 is CASRTGFAGANVLTF. The CDR3 nucleotides read TGTGCCAGCAGAACAGGCTTTGCTGGGGCCAACGTCCTGACTTTC.

The V call is TRBV2, the J call TRBJ2-1, with a weak D call TRBD1 (6 bases). Trimming took off 6 bases at V and 5 bases at J, with 14 bases between the two ends. Germline V gives CDR1 SNHLY, CDR2 FYNNEI. This CDR3 has 14 amino acids. The CDR3 DNA reads as TGTGCCAGCAGCAGGACAGTAGTAAACAATGAGCAGTTCTTC. Translated: CASSRTVVNNEQFF.

The chain joins TRBV7-9 to TRBJ2-5; TRBD2 aligns across 9 bases. CDR1 is SEHNR and CDR2 is FQNEAQ in the germline V gene (reference sequence). The CDR3 has 16 amino acids. With V trimmed by 0 bases and J by 3 bases, 5 bases remained unmatched. This CDR3 reads CASSLAPAGGKETQYF. CDR3 coding DNA: TGTGCCAGCAGCTTAGCGCCGGCGGGGGGGAAAGAGACCCAGTACTTC. Together with reference TRBV7-9 and TRBJ2-5, the CDR3 gives the full variable domain: DTGVSQNPRHKITKRGQNVTFRCDPISEHNRLYWYRQTLGQGPEFLTYFQNEAQLEKSRLLSDRFSAERPKGSFSTLEIQRTEQGDSAMYLCASSLAPAGGKETQYFGPGTRLLVL.

J is TRBJ2-3 and V is TRBV7-3; no firm D call. Trimming took off 2 bases at V and 5 bases at J, with 8 bases between the two ends. Per germline, CDR1 SGHTA and CDR2 FQGTGA. The CDR3 spans 13 residues. CDR3 in amino acids: CASSLVYKDTQYF. The CDR3 DNA reads as TGTGCCAGCAGCTTAGTATATAAAGATACGCAGTATTTT.

The V call is TRBV5-4, the J call TRBJ2-5, with 10 nucleotides matching TRBD1. V was clipped by 0 bases and J by 4 bases; unmatched bases: 12. The CDR3 spans 18 residues. Germline V gene data show CDR1 as SGHNT and CDR2 as YYREEE (reference sequence). CDR3 residues: CASSLDGDRGQDRETQYF. DNA of the CDR3: TGTGCCAGCAGCTTGGACGGTGACAGGGGGCAAGATCGAGAGACCCAGTACTTC.

This chain connects TRBV6-4 to TRBJ2-1; 8 nucleotides agree with TRBD2. The germline CDR1 and CDR2 sequences are MRHNA and SNTAGT. CDR3 length equals 15 residues. Trimming at V came to 5 bases and at J to 7 bases, leaving 10 bases not matched to a gene. CDR3 nucleotides: TGTGCCAGCAGTATTGAGCGGGGGACATTTAATGAGCAGTTCTTC. Residues: CASSIERGTFNEQFF.

The chain links TRBV7-8 to TRBJ2-5, with D tentatively TRBD1 (6 bases). This CDR3 is built from 17 residues. Germline CDR1 SGHVS, CDR2 FQNEAQ. Trimming pared 2 bases from V and 2 bases from J, leaving 18 bases between. The CDR3 loop reads CASSLIPSRGRQETQYF. As DNA, the CDR3 is TGTGCCAGCAGCTTAATTCCCTCCAGGGGCCGACAAGAGACCCAGTACTTC. The complete variable domain, with remaining parts taken from reference TRBV7-8 and TRBJ2-5, reads GAGVSQSPRYKVAKRGQDVALRCDPISGHVSLFWYQQALGQGPEFLTYFQNEAQLDKSGLPSDRFFAERPEGSVSTLKIQRTQQEDSAVYLCASSLIPSRGRQETQYFGPGTRLLVL.